This T cell receptor beta chain was captured in a study of tumor-infiltrating lymphocytes in primary liver carcinoma. Study information: Staged T1-T3 N0M0, the tumors had sizes that ranged from about 4.2 to 11 cm across.

As to this clonotype: Its target is not known.

The CDR3 spans 12 residues. V was trimmed by 6 bases and J by 8 bases, leaving 11 bases between them. Germline CDR1 reads MDHEN; CDR2 reads SYDVKM. Co-extracted RNA and DNA came from about 19-30 mg of unsorted bulk tissue. Viable tumor cells exceeded 85% in all tumor samples. Total RNA (roughly 550 ng) served as template for TCR beta cDNA synthesis primed by a constant-region primer. Libraries for TCR beta were built through three nested multiplex PCR rounds, which together made up a slightly modified ARM-PCR procedure. The first two PCR rounds, approximately 10 cycles each, used TRBV1-TRBV30 forward primers and a C-beta reverse primer. One entry per CDR3 protein results from TCRdb running MiXCR on the multiplex PCR reads. Among roughly 120,000 distinct CDR3 sequences listed, 60% to 75% were seen once. General observations from the study: Relative to blood, tumors carried a significantly larger fraction of the repertoire in their top 250 clones (p = 0.039). Researchers found tumor-adjacent and tumor-blood pairs overlapped less than tumor region pairs.

This TCR was recovered from a woman in her sixties or seventies with primary liver carcinoma and hepatitis B virus infection. Sequences were obtained from liver tumor tissue from sampling region 3. Subset reported: tumor region T3, left-lateral pole. The J gene is TRBJ1-5, the V gene TRBV28; no clear D. In DNA, the CDR3 is TGTGCCAGCAGCCGAGGAAGAAAGCCCCAGCATTTT. Its protein is CASSRGRKPQHF.